These 20 T cell receptor beta chains were sequenced from one sample in a study of shared clonotypes between healthy human individuals. TCRdb keeps only in-frame clones here, not all; method: immunoSEQ multiplex PCR. Among some 450,000 clones, approximately 71% were seen once, and the ten largest hold 9.5% to 15%. Input material: PBMCs. The receptor source for this set is a woman between 40 and 55 years old in good health. Some clones in this sample may be carry-over from other donors' samples.

A remark on this clone: This may be a read error, as it is one base from a much larger clone. This chain uses TRBV5-4 with TRBJ2-1; D not resolved. CDR3 length equals 15 residues. The V gene's germline CDR1 is SGHNT and CDR2 YYREEE (reference sequence). CDR3 region: CASSLESAGYNGQFF. The CDR3 DNA is TGTGCCAGCAGCTTGGAATCGGCCGGATACAATGGGCAGTTCTTC.

This clone was seen at least ten times. The rearrangement links TRBV2 to TRBJ1-2; TRBD1 aligns across 8 bases. This CDR3 has 14 amino acids. Germline CDR1 reads SNHLY; CDR2 reads FYNNEI. J lost 6 bases, V lost 4 bases, and 7 bases had no gene match. The CDR3, as DNA: TGTGCCAGCAGTGCCGGCAGGGGGCATCATGGCTACACCTTC. Translating gives CASSAGRGHHGYTF.

This clone was seen a handful of times. Sequence at one end of the junction differs from germline and may be a read error. The chain couples TRBV7-7 to TRBJ2-5; D unclear. CDR3 size: 13 residues. CDR1 and CDR2 (germline): SSHAT, FNYEAQ (reference sequence). CDR3 sequence: CASSLGGAGTQYF. The CDR3, as DNA: TGTGCTAGCAGCTTAGGCGGTGCCGGGACCCAGTACTTC.

A word on this clone: A clone one base away is much larger, so this may be a read error. The chain carries TRBV4-3 and TRBJ1-1, with D perhaps matching TRBD1 (6 bases). V lost 1 base and J 8 bases, leaving 14 bases between the germline ends. The CDR3 covers 14 residues. Germline V gene sequence: CDR1 LGHNA, CDR2 YSLEER. CDR3 sequence: CASSQGATGREAFF. The DNA for the CDR3 is TGCGCCAGCAGCCAAGGAGCCACAGGGAGGGAAGCTTTCTTT.

CDR3 coding DNA: TGTGCCAGCAGCTTAGCTCCCGGGGGCGAAGGGGATGGCTACACCTTC. It translates to CASSLAPGGEGDGYTF. The rearrangement links TRBV7-9 to TRBJ1-2, with D possibly TRBD1 on 6 matching bases. Germline V gene data show CDR1 as SEHNR and CDR2 as FQNEAQ (reference sequence). The length of the CDR3 is 16 residues. Deletions cut 0 bases from V and 6 bases from J, with 17 bases between.

The chain links TRBV28 to TRBJ2-1; TRBD2 matches 8 bases. Germline CDR1 MDHEN, CDR2 SYDVKM. This CDR3 region has 14 residues. J gave up 8 bases and V 6 bases, and 9 bases lay outside the gene matches. The CDR3 spells CASRSGGRVDEQFF. The CDR3 DNA sequence: TGTGCCAGCAGAAGCGGGGGACGAGTCGATGAGCAGTTCTTC.

V is TRBV29-1 and J is TRBJ2-7; D is perhaps TRBD1 (5 bases). The CDR3 has 14 amino acids. V lost 1 base, J lost 1 base, and 11 bases lay in between. CDR1 is SQVTM, CDR2 ANQGSEA, per germline. CDR3: CSVEGGRDSYEQYF. The CDR3 nucleotides read TGCAGCGTTGAAGGTGGCAGGGATTCCTACGAGCAGTACTTC.

The chain employs TRBV19 and TRBJ2-7; 11 nucleotides match TRBD1. Germline V lookup: CDR1 LNHDA, CDR2 SQIVND (reference sequence). V shed 6 bases, J shed 6 bases, and the junction held 4 bases outside the gene matches. The CDR3 is 13 amino acids. The CDR3 here is CASSHGTGGEQYF. The CDR3 DNA reads as TGTGCCAGTAGCCACGGGACAGGGGGCGAGCAGTACTTC.

The chain links TRBV18 to TRBJ2-7, with 7 bases lining up with TRBD1. This CDR3 is built from 14 residues. Germline CDR1 is KGHSH and CDR2 is LQKENI. The trim removed 3 bases at V and 3 bases at J, leaving 5 bases unmatched. The DNA for the CDR3 is TGTGCCAGCTCACCGGTCGACAGGGACTACGAGCAGTACTTC. This gives the protein CASSPVDRDYEQYF.

The V gene is TRBV13, the J gene TRBJ1-3, with 8 bases identical to TRBD1. Germline V gene sequence: CDR1 PRHDT, CDR2 FYEKMQ (reference sequence). V lost 5 bases to trimming and J lost 0 bases; unmatched junction nucleotides: 3. This CDR3 contains 15 residues. The CDR3 DNA reads as TGTGCCAGCAGCCAGGGGGCCAGCTCTGGAAACACCATATATTTT. It translates to CASSQGASSGNTIYF.

The rearrangement uses TRBV30 and TRBJ2-7; the D gene is possibly TRBD1 (5 bases). The CDR3 contains 14 residues. Trimming removed 2 bases at V and 1 base at J, with 12 bases between. Germline assignment: CDR1 GTSNPN and CDR2 SVGIG (reference sequence). Here the CDR3 DNA reads TGTGCCTGGAGTCCCGGGCAGGGATCCTACGAGCAGTACTTC. Protein product: CAWSPGQGSYEQYF.

In its sample, this clone was seen a few times. This sequence may be a read error, since a much larger clone differs from it by one base. Other DNA sequences in this sample translate to the same CDR3. The rearrangement uses TRBV2 and TRBJ2-1; D remains ambiguous. The CDR3 runs 11 residues. Germline V gives CDR1 SNHLY, CDR2 FYNNEI. The CDR3 region has the DNA TGTGCCAGCAGAGCGTCGAATGAACAGTTCTTC. This encodes CASRASNEQFF.

This chain links TRBV5-1 with TRBJ2-5; 7 bases fit TRBD2. The CDR3 extends over 16 amino acids. V lost 5 bases to trimming and J lost 1 base; unmatched junction nucleotides: 11. The germline CDR1 and CDR2 sequences are SGHRS and YFSETQ. The CDR3 region is CASSYGEGGSQETQYF. Here the CDR3 DNA reads TGCGCCAGCAGTTACGGGGAGGGAGGATCCCAAGAGACCCAGTACTTC.

The rearrangement uses TRBV5-1 and TRBJ1-1; D ambiguous. The V gene's germline CDR1 is SGHRS and CDR2 YFSETQ. V gave up 0 bases and J gave up 2 bases, with 11 bases separating them. The CDR3 totals 15 residues. The CDR3 is CASSLDEGRNTEAFF. CDR3 bases: TGCGCCAGCAGCTTGGATGAAGGGCGAAACACTGAAGCTTTCTTT.

This chain links TRBV28 with TRBJ2-5; no firm D call. The germline gives CDR1 MDHEN, CDR2 SYDVKM. V was cut by 3 bases and J by 4 bases, with 9 bases left in between. The CDR3 covers 13 residues. CDR3 in DNA: TGTGCCAGCAGTTTGAGTTTAGGAGAGACCCAGTACTTC. This sequence encodes CASSLSLGETQYF.

A remark on this clone: This same CDR3 is encoded by further DNA sequences in the sample. The chain has TRBV9 and TRBJ2-5; 8 bases agree with TRBD2. J lost 3 bases, V lost 2 bases, and 0 bases had no gene match. CDR3 length: 13 amino acids. Germline loops: CDR1 SGDLS, CDR2 YYNGEE. The CDR3 spells CASSVGREETQYF. Written as DNA, the CDR3 is TGTGCCAGCAGCGTCGGGAGGGAAGAGACCCAGTACTTC.

V usage is TRBV28 and J usage is TRBJ2-7; 7 positions match TRBD1. The trim removed 6 bases at V and 2 bases at J, leaving 10 bases unmatched. Per the germline V gene, CDR1 is MDHEN and CDR2 is SYDVKM. CDR3 length: 15 amino acids. This CDR3 is CASSRPGQRTYEQYF. CDR3 sequence (DNA): TGTGCCAGCAGCCGACCGGGACAGAGAACCTACGAGCAGTACTTC.

The chain joins TRBV7-9 to TRBJ1-2; D not certain. Germline lookup yields CDR1 SEHNR and CDR2 FQNEAQ (reference sequence). Trimming took 3 bases from V and 6 from J, leaving 8 bases between them. CDR3 length: 12 residues. The CDR3 loop reads CASSFNIDGYTF. The CDR3 DNA reads TGTGCCAGCAGCTTTAATATTGATGGCTACACCTTC.

Worth noting for this clone: The sample carries other DNA sequences with the same CDR3. The chain has TRBV30 and TRBJ2-7; D is ambiguous. The V end was cut by 2 bases, the J end by 3 bases, with 5 bases between. Germline V gene sequence: CDR1 GTSNPN, CDR2 SVGIG (reference sequence). This CDR3 spans 11 amino acids. CDR3 sequence: CAWSRHYEQYF. Here the CDR3 DNA reads TGTGCCTGGAGTCGACACTACGAGCAGTACTTC.

V is TRBV7-2 and J is TRBJ1-2; tentatively, D is TRBD1 (6 bases). The CDR3 is 14 residues long. The V end lost 4 bases, the J end lost 4 bases, and 13 bases lay between the germline ends. From germline, CDR1 is SGHTA and CDR2 FQGNSA. The CDR3 DNA sequence: TGTGCCAGCAGCTCACCCGGGACACCCTATGGCTACACCTTC. As protein: CASSSPGTPYGYTF. Full variable domain (missing parts from reference TRBV7-2 and TRBJ1-2): GAGVSQSPSNKVTEKGKDVELRCDPISGHTALYWYRQSLGQGLEFLIYFQGNSAPDKSGLPSDRFSAERTGGSVSTLTIQRTQQEDSAVYLCASSSPGTPYGYTFGSGTRLTVV.